This T cell receptor (beta chain) was documented in a study of blood T cell repertoires in COVID-19. At the level of the study: Acute and convalescent COVID-19 samples came from the United States, Italy and Spain. PBMCs, B-cell-depleted T cells, or T cells provided the cDNA or gDNA that made up the material.

Patients in Seattle were enrolled during active infection, then followed longitudinally. In the study's own analysis: Reference gene primer amplification in the assay estimated nucleated cell counts. The assay was immunoSEQ multiplex PCR, and TCRdb's table has in-frame clones only and misses some. V and J calls and clone size are copied from that table; D and trimming were computed from the DNA. The table has 250,000 to 350,000 clones, over 80% seen once. Germline values: CDR1 SGHRS, CDR2 YFSETQ. The CDR3 runs 17 residues. V dropped 3 bases and J dropped 1; count of bases not matched to a gene: 10. The source of this sequence is a woman aged 50 to 60 with COVID-19, enrolled during active disease. The gene calls are TRBV5-1 and TRBJ1-3; 7 bases are shared with TRBD1. Source material: peripheral blood. CDR3 sequence reads: CASSSSGGSGSGNTIYF. The CDR3 nucleotides are TGCGCCAGCAGCTCGTCAGGGGGATCGGGATCTGGAAACACCATATATTTT.